These 4 T cell receptor beta chains share one sample of origin, sequenced in a study of T-cell reconstitution after alpha-beta-depleted transplantation in children (dated by TCRdb to 2015 to 2016). This specimen's time point label, interpreted: day 60 (about 2 months) after transplantation. Sample treatment or condition, as interpreted from the label and publication: allogeneic hematopoietic cell transplantation with graft depleted of TCRalphabeta T cells and CD19 B cells. To prepare the library, PCR was applied. Sequencing was performed on an Illumina HiSeq 2500. To normalize quantification of the TCRbeta repertoire, the TCR libraries were built with molecular barcoding that relied on unique molecular identifiers. In-frame beta chains were kept once TCRdb had trimmed the public reads at Q25 with fastp and called clones with MiXCR. Rows matching on CDR3 protein sequence are summarized as one entry with the most common DNA and genes. The sample data list 44,000 or so distinct CDR3 sequences, and approximately 9.2% of these were observed just once. The top ten constitute roughly 29% of the sample.

This specimen consisted of PBMCs, mostly from graft donor cells, obtained 60 days after TCRalphabeta/CD19-depleted stem cell transplant. Every receptor here comes from a male patient aged 2-9 years who had a stem cell transplant for chronic granulomatous disease, so the T cells may come from the graft donor.

This clonotype came up a few times. The chain carries TRBV27 and TRBJ1-5, with TRBD1 as a possible D gene (5 bases). CDR1 MNHEY and CDR2 SMNVEV come from the germline V gene (reference sequence). Between the trimmed V and J ends, which lost 6 bases and 9 bases, there was a span of 15 bases. This CDR3 is 13 amino acids long. The CDR3 DNA is TGTGCCAGCAGGGCCCACGGTGGGGGGCCCCAGCATTTT. This encodes CASRAHGGGPQHF.

At least ten counts were recorded for this clonotype. The CDR3 nucleotides read TGCAGTGCTAGCGGGGAGGTAGAGACCCAGTACTTC. Residues: CSASGEVETQYF. The J gene is TRBJ2-5, the V gene TRBV20-1, with D possibly matching TRBD2 (6 bases). V lost 3 bases to trimming and J lost 4 bases, with 9 bases between them. The CDR3 spans 12 residues. Germline CDR1 and CDR2: DFQATT and SNEGSKA (reference sequence).

Many counts were recorded for this clonotype. The gene calls are TRBV6-4 and TRBJ2-1; TRBD2 aligns across 12 bases. Trimming took 5 bases from V and 8 from J; bases not matched to a gene: 10. CDR3 length: 16 residues. Germline CDR1 MRHNA, CDR2 SNTAGT. CDR3 bases: TGTGCCAGCAGTCAGAGCGGGACTAGCGGGTCCTATGAGCAGTTCTTC. Translating it yields CASSQSGTSGSYEQFF.

The sample holds many counts of this clonotype. CDR3 sequence: CASSLLEAGNSPLHF. The CDR3 bases are TGCGCCAGCAGCTTGCTCGAGGCAGGGAATTCACCCCTCCACTTT. The chain employs TRBV5-1 and TRBJ1-6; perhaps TRBD1 as D (5 bases). V gave up 1 base and J gave up 7 bases, with 12 bases separating them. The germline V gene encodes CDR1 SGHRS and CDR2 YFSETQ. The CDR3 is made up of 15 amino acids.